The clone carrying this TCR beta chain was counted between two and nine times. Per germline, CDR1 SGHAT and CDR2 FQDESV (reference sequence). J was trimmed by 1 base and V by 5 bases; bases with no gene match: 14. The CDR3 extends over 19 amino acids. This sample's TCRbeta library carried unique molecular identifier barcodes. TCRdb re-derived calls from the PCR reads in MiXCR, one entry per CDR3 protein. Here the sample spans 200,000 to 250,000 distinct CDR3 sequences, approximately 8.4% being singletons. The source of the sample is a study of T-cell reconstitution after alpha-beta-depleted transplantation in children.

The sequencing here drew on PBMCs, mostly from graft donor cells, taken 360 days after TCRalphabeta/CD19-depleted stem cell transplant. The sequence came from a male patient between 2 and 10 years old who had a stem cell transplant for acute myeloid leukemia, so the T cells may come from the graft donor. The gene calls are TRBV11-1 and TRBJ2-6; TRBD1 matches 7 bases. The CDR3 sequence is CASSPIGTEGWSGANVLTF. CDR3 in DNA: TGTGCCAGCAGCCCCATTGGGACAGAAGGATGGTCTGGGGCCAACGTCCTGACTTTC. The full variable domain, rest sourced from reference TRBV11-1 and TRBJ2-6, is EAEVAQSPRYKITEKSQAVAFWCDPISGHATLYWYRQILGQGPELLVQFQDESVVDDSQLPKDRFSAERLKGVDSTLKIQPAELGDSAMYLCASSPIGTEGWSGANVLTFGAGSRLTVL.